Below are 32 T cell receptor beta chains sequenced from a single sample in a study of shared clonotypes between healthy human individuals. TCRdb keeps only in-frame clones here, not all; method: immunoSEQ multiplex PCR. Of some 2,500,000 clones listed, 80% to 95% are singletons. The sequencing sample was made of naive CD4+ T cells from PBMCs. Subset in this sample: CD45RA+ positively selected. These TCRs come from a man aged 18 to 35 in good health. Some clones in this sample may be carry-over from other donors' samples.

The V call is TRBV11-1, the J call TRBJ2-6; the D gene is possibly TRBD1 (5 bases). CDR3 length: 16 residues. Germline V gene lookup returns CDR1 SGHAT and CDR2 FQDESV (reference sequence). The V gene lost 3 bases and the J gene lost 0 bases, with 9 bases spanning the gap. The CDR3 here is CASSFITGSGANVLTF. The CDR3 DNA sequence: TGTGCCAGCAGCTTCATAACAGGCTCTGGGGCCAACGTCCTGACTTTC.

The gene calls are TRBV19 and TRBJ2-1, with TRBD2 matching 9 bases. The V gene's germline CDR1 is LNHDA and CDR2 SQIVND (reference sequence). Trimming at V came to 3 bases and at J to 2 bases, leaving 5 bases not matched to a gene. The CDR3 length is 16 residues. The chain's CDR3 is CASSMLTSGPYNEQFF. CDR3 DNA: TGTGCCAGTAGTATGCTGACTAGCGGCCCCTACAATGAGCAGTTCTTC.

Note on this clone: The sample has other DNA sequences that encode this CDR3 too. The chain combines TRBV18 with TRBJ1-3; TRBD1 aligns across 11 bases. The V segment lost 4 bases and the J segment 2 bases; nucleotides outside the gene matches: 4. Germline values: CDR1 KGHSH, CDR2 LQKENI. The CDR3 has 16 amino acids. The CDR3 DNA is TGTGCCAGCTCACTCGGACAGGGGGCTGCTGGAAACACCATATATTTT. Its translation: CASSLGQGAAGNTIYF.

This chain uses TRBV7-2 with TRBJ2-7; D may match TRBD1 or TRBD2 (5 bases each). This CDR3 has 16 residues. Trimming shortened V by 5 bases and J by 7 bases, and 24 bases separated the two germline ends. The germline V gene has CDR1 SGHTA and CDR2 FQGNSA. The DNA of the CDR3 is TGTGCCAGCAGCCCCACCACCGGGACCCGAGGACGGGAGCAGTACTTC. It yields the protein CASSPTTGTRGREQYF.

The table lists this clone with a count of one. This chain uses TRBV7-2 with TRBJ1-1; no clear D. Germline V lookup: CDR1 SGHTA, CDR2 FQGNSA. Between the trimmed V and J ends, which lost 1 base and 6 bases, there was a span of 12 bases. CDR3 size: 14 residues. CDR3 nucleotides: TGTGCCAGCAGCTTAGGACGAGTAAGCGCTGAAGCTTTCTTT. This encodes CASSLGRVSAEAFF.

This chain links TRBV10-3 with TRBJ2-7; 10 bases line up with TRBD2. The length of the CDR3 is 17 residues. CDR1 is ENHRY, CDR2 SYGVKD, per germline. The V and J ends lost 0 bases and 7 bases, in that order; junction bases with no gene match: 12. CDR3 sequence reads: CAISESSILAGAEEQYF. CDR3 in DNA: TGTGCCATCAGTGAGTCAAGTATCCTAGCGGGAGCTGAGGAGCAGTACTTC.

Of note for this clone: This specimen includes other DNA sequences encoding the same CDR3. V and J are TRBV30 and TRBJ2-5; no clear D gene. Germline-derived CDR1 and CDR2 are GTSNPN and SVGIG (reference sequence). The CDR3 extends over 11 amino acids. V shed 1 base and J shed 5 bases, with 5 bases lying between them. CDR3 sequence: CAWSAEETQYF. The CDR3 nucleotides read TGTGCCTGGAGTGCGGAGGAGACCCAGTACTTC.

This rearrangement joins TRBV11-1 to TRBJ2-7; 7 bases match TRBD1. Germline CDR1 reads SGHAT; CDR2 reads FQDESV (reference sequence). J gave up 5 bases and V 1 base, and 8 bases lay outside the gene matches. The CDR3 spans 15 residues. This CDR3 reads CASSLGVQGWHEQYF. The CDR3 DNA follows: TGTGCCAGCAGCTTAGGGGTACAGGGGTGGCACGAGCAGTACTTC.

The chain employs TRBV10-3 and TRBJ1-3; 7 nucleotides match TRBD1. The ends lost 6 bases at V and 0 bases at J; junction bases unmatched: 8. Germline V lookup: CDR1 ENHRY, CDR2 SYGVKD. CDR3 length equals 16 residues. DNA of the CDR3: TGTGCCATCAGCAGACAGGGCCAAAGCTCTGGAAACACCATATATTTT. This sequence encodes CAISRQGQSSGNTIYF.

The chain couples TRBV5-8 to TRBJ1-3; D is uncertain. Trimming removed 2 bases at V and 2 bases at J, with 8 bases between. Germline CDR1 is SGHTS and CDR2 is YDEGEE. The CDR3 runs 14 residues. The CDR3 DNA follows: TGTGCCAGCAGCTTCCAGGTTCCTGGAAACACCATATATTTT. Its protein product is CASSFQVPGNTIYF.

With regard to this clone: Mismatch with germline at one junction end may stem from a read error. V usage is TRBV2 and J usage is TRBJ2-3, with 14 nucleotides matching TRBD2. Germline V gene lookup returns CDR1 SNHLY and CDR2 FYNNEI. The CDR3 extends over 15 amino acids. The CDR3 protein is CASSEGLAGGDTQYF. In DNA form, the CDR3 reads TGTGCCAGCAGCGAAGGACTAGCGGGAGGAGATACGCAGTATTTT.

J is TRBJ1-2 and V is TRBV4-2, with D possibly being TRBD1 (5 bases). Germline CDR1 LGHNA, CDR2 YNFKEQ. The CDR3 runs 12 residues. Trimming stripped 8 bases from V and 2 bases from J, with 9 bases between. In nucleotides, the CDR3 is TGTGCCAGCGGAGGGGCGAACTATGGCTACACCTTC. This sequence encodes CASGGANYGYTF.

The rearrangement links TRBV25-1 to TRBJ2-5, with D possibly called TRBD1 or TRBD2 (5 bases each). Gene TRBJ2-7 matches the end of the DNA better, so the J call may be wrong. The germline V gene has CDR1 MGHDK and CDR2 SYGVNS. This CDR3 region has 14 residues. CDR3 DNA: TGTGCCAGCAGTGGAGGTGCCGGGGCGTACGAGCAGTACTTC. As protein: CASSGGAGAYEQYF.

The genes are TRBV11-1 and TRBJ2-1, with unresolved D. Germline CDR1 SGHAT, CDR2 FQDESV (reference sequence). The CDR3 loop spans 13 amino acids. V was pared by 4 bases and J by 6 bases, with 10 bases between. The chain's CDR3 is CASSSDRTNEQFF. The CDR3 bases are TGTGCCAGCAGCTCAGACCGTACCAATGAGCAGTTCTTC.

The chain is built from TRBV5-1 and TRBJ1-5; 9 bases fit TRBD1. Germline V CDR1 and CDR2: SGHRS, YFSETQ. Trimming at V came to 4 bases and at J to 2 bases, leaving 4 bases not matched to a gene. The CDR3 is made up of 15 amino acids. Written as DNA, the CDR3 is TGCGCCAGCAGCCCGGGACAGGGTGGCAATCAGCCCCAGCATTTT. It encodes CASSPGQGGNQPQHF.

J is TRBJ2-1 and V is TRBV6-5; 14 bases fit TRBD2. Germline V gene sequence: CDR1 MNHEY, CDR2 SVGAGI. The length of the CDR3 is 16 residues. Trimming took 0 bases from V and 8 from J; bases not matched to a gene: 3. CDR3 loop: CASSYSGTSGSDEQFF. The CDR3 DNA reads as TGTGCCAGCAGTTACTCGGGGACTAGCGGGAGCGATGAGCAGTTCTTC.

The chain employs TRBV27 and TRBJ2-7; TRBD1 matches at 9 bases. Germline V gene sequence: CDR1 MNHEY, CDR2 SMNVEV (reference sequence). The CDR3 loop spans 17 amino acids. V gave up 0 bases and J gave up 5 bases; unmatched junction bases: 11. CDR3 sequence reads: CASSLSSPDRGLNEQYF. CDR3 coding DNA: TGTGCCAGCAGTTTATCGTCTCCGGACAGGGGATTGAACGAGCAGTACTTC.

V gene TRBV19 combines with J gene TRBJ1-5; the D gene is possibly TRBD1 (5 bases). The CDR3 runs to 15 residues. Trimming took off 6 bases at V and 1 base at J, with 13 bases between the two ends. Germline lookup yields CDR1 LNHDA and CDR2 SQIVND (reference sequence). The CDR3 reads CASRGLSGSNQPQHF. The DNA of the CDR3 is TGTGCCAGTAGGGGACTTTCAGGGAGCAATCAGCCCCAGCATTTT.

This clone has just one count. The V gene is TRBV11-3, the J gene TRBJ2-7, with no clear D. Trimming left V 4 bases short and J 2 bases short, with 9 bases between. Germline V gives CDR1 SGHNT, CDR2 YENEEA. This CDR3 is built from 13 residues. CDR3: CASSSGPTYEQYF. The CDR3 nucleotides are TGTGCCAGCAGCTCCGGACCTACCTACGAGCAGTACTTC.

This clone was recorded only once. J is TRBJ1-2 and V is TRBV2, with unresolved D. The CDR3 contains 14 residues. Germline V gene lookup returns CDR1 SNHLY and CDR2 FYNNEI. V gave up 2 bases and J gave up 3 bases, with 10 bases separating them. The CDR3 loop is CASSELATYYGYTF. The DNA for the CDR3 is TGTGCCAGCAGTGAATTGGCCACCTACTATGGCTACACCTTC.

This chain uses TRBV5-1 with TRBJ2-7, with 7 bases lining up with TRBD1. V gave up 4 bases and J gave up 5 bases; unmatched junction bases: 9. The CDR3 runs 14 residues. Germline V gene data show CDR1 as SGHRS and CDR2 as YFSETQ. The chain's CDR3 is CASSATGRGDEQYF. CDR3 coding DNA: TGCGCCAGCAGCGCGACAGGGCGAGGCGACGAGCAGTACTTC.

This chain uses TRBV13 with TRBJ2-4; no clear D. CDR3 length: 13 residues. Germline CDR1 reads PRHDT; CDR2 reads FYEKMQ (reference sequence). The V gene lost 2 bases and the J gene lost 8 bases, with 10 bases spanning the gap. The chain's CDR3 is CASSLTRQDIQYF. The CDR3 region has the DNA TGTGCCAGCAGCTTAACTCGGCAGGACATTCAGTACTTC.

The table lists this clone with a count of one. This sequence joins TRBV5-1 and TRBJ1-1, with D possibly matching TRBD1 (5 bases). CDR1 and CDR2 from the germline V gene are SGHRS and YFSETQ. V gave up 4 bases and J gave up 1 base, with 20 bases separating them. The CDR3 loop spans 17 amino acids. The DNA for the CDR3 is TGCGCCAGCAGCGCGGTTACTCCGGGGCCTCAGAACACTGAAGCTTTCTTT. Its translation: CASSAVTPGPQNTEAFF.

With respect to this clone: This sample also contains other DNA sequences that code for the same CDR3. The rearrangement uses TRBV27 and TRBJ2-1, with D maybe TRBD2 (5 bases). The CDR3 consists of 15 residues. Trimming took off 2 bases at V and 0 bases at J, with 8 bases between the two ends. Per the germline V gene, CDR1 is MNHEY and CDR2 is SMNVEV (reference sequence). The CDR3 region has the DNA TGTGCCAGCAGTTTAAGAGCGGACTCCTACAATGAGCAGTTCTTC. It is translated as CASSLRADSYNEQFF.

The CDR3 region is CATLGTFNQPQHF. In DNA, the CDR3 is TGTGCCACCTTGGGGACTTTTAATCAGCCCCAGCATTTT. The J gene is TRBJ1-5, the V gene TRBV28, with a tentative D call TRBD1 (5 bases). The CDR3 is made up of 13 amino acids. Trimming pared 10 bases from V and 4 bases from J, leaving 14 bases between. CDR1 is MDHEN and CDR2 is SYDVKM in the germline V gene.

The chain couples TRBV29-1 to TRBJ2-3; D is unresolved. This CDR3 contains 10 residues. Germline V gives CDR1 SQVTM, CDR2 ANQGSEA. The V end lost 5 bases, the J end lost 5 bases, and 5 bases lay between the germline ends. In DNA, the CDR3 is TGCAGCGTTATTCAAGATACGCAGTATTTT. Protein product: CSVIQDTQYF.

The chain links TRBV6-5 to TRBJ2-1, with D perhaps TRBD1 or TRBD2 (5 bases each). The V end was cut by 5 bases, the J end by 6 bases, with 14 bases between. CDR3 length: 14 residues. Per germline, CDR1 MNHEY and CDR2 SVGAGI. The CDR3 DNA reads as TGTGCCAGCAGTGGGACCTCTCCAAGCAATGAGCAGTTCTTC. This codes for CASSGTSPSNEQFF.

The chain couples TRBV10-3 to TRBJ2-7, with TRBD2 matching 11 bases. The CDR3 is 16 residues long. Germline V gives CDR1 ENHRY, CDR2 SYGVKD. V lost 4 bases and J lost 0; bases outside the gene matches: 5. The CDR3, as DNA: TGTGCCATCAGTGGGCCTAGCGGGAGGAACTCCTACGAGCAGTACTTC. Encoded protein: CAISGPSGRNSYEQYF.

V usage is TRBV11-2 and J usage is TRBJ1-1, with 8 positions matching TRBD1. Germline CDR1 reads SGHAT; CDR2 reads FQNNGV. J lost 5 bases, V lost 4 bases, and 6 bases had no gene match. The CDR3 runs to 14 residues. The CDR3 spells CASSSDRVRTEAFF. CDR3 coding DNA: TGTGCCAGCAGCTCGGACAGGGTGAGGACTGAAGCTTTCTTT.

The CDR3 DNA is TGTGCCAGCAGCAGGGGGGCACTCTACGAGCAGTACTTC. Amino acids: CASSRGALYEQYF. The chain is built from TRBV6-1 and TRBJ2-7; TRBD1 might be the D (7 bases). This CDR3 contains 13 residues. V was cut by 6 bases and J by 3 bases, with 12 bases left in between. Per the germline V gene, CDR1 is MNHNS and CDR2 is SASEGT.

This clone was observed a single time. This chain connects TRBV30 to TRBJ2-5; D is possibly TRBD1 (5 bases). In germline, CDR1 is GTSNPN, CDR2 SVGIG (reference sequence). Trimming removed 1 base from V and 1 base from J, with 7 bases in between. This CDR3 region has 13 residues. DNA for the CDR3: TGTGCCTGGAGTGCCAGGGCCCAAGAGACCCAGTACTTC. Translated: CAWSARAQETQYF.

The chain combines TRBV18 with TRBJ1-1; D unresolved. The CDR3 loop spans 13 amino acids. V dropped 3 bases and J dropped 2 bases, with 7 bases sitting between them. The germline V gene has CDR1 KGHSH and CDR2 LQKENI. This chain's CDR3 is CASSPVHNTEAFF. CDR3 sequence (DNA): TGTGCCAGCTCACCTGTTCATAACACTGAAGCTTTCTTT.